This T cell receptor (beta chain) was obtained from a study of T cells in Graves' hyperthyroidism and ophthalmopathy. The table lists this clonotype with many counts. The CDR3 totals 11 residues. Trimming took off 7 bases at V and 2 bases at J, with 6 bases between the two ends. Germline V CDR1 and CDR2: MDHEN, SYDVKM. Exclusion of patients followed from uncontrolled infection, other autoimmune disease, pregnancy or lactation. The investigators amplified TCR beta CDR3 regions from RNA transcripts. HTBI primers were the set used in a first-round RT-PCR of the TCR CDR3. TCRdb analysed the multiplex PCR reads with MiXCR anew, one entry per CDR3 protein. The repertoire consists of a few hundred thousand distinct CDR3 sequences, with more than 15% occurring once and the leading ten covering approximately 7.5%.

The TCR originated in a woman aged 18-29 years with Graves' hyperthyroidism. Sequenced: blood. The chain links TRBV28 to TRBJ2-7, with unresolved D. The CDR3 protein is CASTDTYEQYF. The CDR3 DNA reads TGTGCCAGCACGGATACCTACGAGCAGTACTTC.